This T cell receptor beta chain was recorded in a study of identical twins. From germline, CDR1 is MNHEY and CDR2 SMNVEV (reference sequence). Trimming took 2 bases from V and 6 from J, leaving 14 bases between them. The CDR3 consists of 14 residues. The authors used template switching to add a universal primer site and gave cDNA unique molecular identifiers. TCRdb reanalysed the 5' RACE reads using MiXCR and keeps one entry per CDR3 protein. The sample has roughly 290,000 distinct CDR3 sequences; 9.5% are singletons. These data also featured in a second study, about yellow fever vaccine responses in identical twins.

Sequencing used CD8+ T cells sorted from blood. J is TRBJ2-7 and V is TRBV27, with D perhaps matching TRBD1 (6 bases). The sequence came from a woman between 18 and 30 years old in good health. CDR3 bases: TGTGCCAGCAGTTTAAGTCTATGGGGGCCCGAGCAGTACTTC. This sequence encodes CASSLSLWGPEQYF.